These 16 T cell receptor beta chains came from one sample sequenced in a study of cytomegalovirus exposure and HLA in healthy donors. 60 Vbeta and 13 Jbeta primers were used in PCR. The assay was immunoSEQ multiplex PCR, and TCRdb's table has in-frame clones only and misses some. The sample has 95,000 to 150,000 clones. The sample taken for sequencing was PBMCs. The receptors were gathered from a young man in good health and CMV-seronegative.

The CDR3 reads CATSGDSPSGTQYF. CDR3 DNA sequence: TGTGCCACCTCGGGAGACAGCCCTTCGGGGACCCAGTACTTC. The chain employs TRBV30 and TRBJ2-5; D might be TRBD2 (6 bases). CDR1 and CDR2 from the germline V gene are GTSNPN and SVGIG (reference sequence). There are 14 residues in the CDR3. The ends were cut back, 8 bases at V and 7 bases at J, with 23 bases in the middle.

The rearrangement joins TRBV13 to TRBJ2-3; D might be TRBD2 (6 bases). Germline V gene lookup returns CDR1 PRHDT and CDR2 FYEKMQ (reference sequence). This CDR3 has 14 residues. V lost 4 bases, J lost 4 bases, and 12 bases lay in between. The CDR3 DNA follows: TGTGCCAGCAGCTCCCGACTAGGTGCAGATACGCAGTATTTT. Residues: CASSSRLGADTQYF.

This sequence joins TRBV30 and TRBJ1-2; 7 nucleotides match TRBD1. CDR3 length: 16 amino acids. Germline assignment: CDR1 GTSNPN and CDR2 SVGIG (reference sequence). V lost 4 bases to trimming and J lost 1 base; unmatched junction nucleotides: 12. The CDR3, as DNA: TGTGCCTGGAAGTGGTTCCGGACAGGCAATAACTATGGCTACACCTTC. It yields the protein CAWKWFRTGNNYGYTF.

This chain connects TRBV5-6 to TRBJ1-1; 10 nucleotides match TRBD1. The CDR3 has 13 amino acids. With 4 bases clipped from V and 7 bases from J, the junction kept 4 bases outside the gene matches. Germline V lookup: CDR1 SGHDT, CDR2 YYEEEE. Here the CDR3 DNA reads TGTGCCAGCAGCGTAAGGACAGGGGGTGAAGCTTTCTTT. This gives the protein CASSVRTGGEAFF.

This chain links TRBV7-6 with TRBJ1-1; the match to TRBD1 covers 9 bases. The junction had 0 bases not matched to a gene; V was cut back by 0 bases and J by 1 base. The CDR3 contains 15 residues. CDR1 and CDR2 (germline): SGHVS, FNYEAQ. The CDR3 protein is CASSLAGQGNTEAFF. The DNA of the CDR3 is TGTGCCAGCAGCTTAGCGGGACAGGGGAACACTGAAGCTTTCTTT. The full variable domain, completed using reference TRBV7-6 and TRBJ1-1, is GAGVSQSPRYKVTKRGQDVALRCDPISGHVSLYWYRQALGQGPEFLTYFNYEAQQDKSGLPNDRFSAERPEGSISTLTIQRTEQRDSAMYRCASSLAGQGNTEAFFGQGTRLTVV.

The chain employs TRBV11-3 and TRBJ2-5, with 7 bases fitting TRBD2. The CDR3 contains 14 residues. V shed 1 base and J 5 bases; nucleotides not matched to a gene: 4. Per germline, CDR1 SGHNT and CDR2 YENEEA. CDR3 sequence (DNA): TGTGCCAGCAGCTTAGGCACTAGCGACGAGACCCAGTACTTC. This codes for CASSLGTSDETQYF.

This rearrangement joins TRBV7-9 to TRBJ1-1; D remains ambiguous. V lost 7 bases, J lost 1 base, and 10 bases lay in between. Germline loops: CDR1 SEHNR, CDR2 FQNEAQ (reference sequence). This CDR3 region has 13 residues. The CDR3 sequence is CASTPPGNTEAFF. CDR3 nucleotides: TGTGCCAGCACCCCCCCAGGGAACACTGAAGCTTTCTTT.

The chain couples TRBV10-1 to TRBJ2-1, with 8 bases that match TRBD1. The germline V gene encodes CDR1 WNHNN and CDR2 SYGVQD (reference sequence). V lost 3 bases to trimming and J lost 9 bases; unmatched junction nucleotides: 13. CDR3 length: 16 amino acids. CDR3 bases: TGCGCCAGCAGTGAATGGGGACAGGCGAATGTAGGTGAGCAGTTCTTC. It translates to CASSEWGQANVGEQFF.

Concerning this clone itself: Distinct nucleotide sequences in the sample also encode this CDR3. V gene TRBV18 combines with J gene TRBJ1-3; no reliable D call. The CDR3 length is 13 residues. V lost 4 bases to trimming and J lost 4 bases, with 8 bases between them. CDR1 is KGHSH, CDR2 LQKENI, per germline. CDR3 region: CASSLISGNTIYF. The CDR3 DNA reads TGTGCCAGCTCACTAATTTCCGGAAACACCATATATTTT.

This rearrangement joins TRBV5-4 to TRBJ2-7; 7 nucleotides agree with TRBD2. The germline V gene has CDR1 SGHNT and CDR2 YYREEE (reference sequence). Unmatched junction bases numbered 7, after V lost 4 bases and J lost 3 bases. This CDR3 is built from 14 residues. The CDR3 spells CASSSPSGDYEQYF. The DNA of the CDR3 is TGTGCCAGCAGCAGCCCTAGCGGAGACTACGAGCAGTACTTC.

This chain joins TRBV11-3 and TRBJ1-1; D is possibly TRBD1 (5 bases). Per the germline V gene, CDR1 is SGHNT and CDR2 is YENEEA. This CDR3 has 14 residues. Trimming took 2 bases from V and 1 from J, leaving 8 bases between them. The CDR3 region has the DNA TGTGCCAGCAGCTTAAATACAGGGAACACTGAAGCTTTCTTT. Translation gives CASSLNTGNTEAFF. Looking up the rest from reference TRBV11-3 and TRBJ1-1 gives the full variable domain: EAGVVQSPRYKIIEKKQPVAFWCNPISGHNTLYWYLQNLGQGPELLIRYENEEAVDDSQLPKDRFSAERLKGVDSTLKIQPAELGDSAVYLCASSLNTGNTEAFFGQGTRLTVV.

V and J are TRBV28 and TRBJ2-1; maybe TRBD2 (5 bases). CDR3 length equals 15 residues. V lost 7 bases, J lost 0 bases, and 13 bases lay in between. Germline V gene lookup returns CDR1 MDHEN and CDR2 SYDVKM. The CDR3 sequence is CASIPADSSYNEQFF. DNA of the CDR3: TGTGCCAGCATACCAGCGGATAGCTCCTACAATGAGCAGTTCTTC.

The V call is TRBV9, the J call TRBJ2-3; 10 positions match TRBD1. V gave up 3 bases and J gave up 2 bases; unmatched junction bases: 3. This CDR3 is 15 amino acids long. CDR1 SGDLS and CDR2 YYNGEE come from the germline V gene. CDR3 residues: CASSAGQGLTDTQYF. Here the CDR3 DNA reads TGTGCCAGCAGCGCGGGACAGGGGCTCACAGATACGCAGTATTTT.

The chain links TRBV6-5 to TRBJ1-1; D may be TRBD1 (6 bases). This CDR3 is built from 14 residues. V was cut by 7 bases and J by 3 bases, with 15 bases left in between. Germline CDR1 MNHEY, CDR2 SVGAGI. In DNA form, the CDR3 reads TGTGCCAGCACCCCGACAGGCTTTCACACTGAAGCTTTCTTT. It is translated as CASTPTGFHTEAFF.

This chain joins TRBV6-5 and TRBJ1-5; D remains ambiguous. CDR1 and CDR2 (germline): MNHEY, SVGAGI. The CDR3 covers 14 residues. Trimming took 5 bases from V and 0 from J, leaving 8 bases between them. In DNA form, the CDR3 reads TGTGCCAGCAGTCGACTGAATAGCAATCAGCCCCAGCATTTT. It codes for CASSRLNSNQPQHF.

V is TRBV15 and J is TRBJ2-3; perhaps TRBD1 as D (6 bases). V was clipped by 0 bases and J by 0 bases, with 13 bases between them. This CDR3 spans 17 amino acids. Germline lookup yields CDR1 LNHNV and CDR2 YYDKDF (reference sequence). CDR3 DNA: TGTGCCACCAGCAGAGATGGCACAGGGCCTAGCACAGATACGCAGTATTTT. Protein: CATSRDGTGPSTDTQYF.